One sample yielded the 22 T cell receptor beta chains listed below, sequenced in a study of spatial heterogeneity in lung cancer. As to time point: blood at routine non-recurrence follow-up after resection. Whole RNA was taken from tumor, nontumor lung or frozen PBMC; it was then sequenced unsorted. TCRdb redid the calling of the 5' RACE reads with MiXCR, one entry per CDR3 protein. The profile shows 95,000 to 130,000 distinct CDR3 sequences, 10% to 15% of them singletons. The source was PBMCs, collected at follow-up. The receptors here all came from a male donor with early-stage non-small cell lung cancer.

This clonotype was recorded at least ten times. This chain connects TRBV29-1 to TRBJ2-3; D is unresolved. Deletions cut 4 bases from V and 6 bases from J, with 5 bases between. Per germline, CDR1 SQVTM and CDR2 ANQGSEA. The CDR3 is 10 residues long. In DNA, the CDR3 is TGCAGCGTTGGGGTGGATACGCAGTATTTT. Its protein product is CSVGVDTQYF.

This clonotype was seen more than once but under ten times. The chain employs TRBV4-1 and TRBJ2-7, with D possibly being TRBD2 (5 bases). V lost 1 base to trimming and J lost 3 bases, with 13 bases between them. Germline CDR1 and CDR2: MGHRA and YSYEKL. The CDR3 spans 15 residues. DNA for the CDR3: TGCGCCAGCAGCCAAGTAGTCGGGGTTGGCTACGAGCAGTACTTC. It yields the protein CASSQVVGVGYEQYF.

This clonotype was detected many times. The chain employs TRBV20-1 and TRBJ2-1; 8 positions agree with TRBD2. The V gene's germline CDR1 is DFQATT and CDR2 SNEGSKA (reference sequence). This CDR3 has 13 residues. V was pared by 5 bases and J by 8 bases, with 8 bases of the junction left unmatched. CDR3 nucleotides: TGCAGTGCTCTTCGGGGGGGTCGTGATGAGCAGTTCTTC. It is translated as CSALRGGRDEQFF.

This clonotype was seen only a few times. The gene calls are TRBV2 and TRBJ2-5; 9 bases map to TRBD1. V gave up 4 bases and J gave up 6 bases; unmatched junction bases: 9. The length of the CDR3 is 15 residues. Per the germline V gene, CDR1 is SNHLY and CDR2 is FYNNEI. The CDR3 DNA reads as TGTGCCAGCAGTGCCGTGGGACAGGGCCGGCAGACCCAGTACTTC. Its translation: CASSAVGQGRQTQYF.

The V call is TRBV20-1, the J call TRBJ2-7; TRBD1 matches 9 bases. This CDR3 spans 18 amino acids. Germline lookup yields CDR1 DFQATT and CDR2 SNEGSKA (reference sequence). After removal of 0 bases from V and 5 bases from J, the junction contained 17 bases not matched to a gene. The CDR3, as DNA: TGCAGTGCTAGAGATCCCTCGCTACAGGGGGCGCTTGGGAACGAGCAGTACTTC. It is translated as CSARDPSLQGALGNEQYF.

V is TRBV3-1 and J is TRBJ2-1; the match to TRBD2 covers 11 bases. CDR3 length: 16 amino acids. Trimming removed 0 bases from V and 13 bases from J; junction bases left unmatched: 11. Germline V gene lookup returns CDR1 LGHDT and CDR2 YNNKEL (reference sequence). The CDR3 region has the DNA TGTGCCAGCAGCCAAGATCTAGTAGCGGGGGGGAACGTCCAGTTCTTC. This gives the protein CASSQDLVAGGNVQFF.

The chain couples TRBV5-4 to TRBJ2-1, with D possibly TRBD2 on 5 matching bases. The germline V and J ends were trimmed by 2 bases and 6 bases, with 15 bases remaining between them. From germline, CDR1 is SGHNT and CDR2 YYREEE (reference sequence). The length of the CDR3 is 15 residues. CDR3 sequence (DNA): TGTGCCAGCAGCTTAAGAGGGCCCGGCACCAATGAGCAGTTCTTC. Translation gives CASSLRGPGTNEQFF.

This clonotype was counted a few times. The chain employs TRBV5-1 and TRBJ2-1; TRBD2 is a possible D gene (5 bases). The germline V gene encodes CDR1 SGHRS and CDR2 YFSETQ. V was trimmed by 5 bases and J by 10 bases, leaving 10 bases between them. The CDR3 contains 11 residues. Here the CDR3 DNA reads TGCGCCAGCAGACTAGAGGTCGAGCAGTTCTTC. Its translation: CASRLEVEQFF.

This chain uses TRBV9 with TRBJ2-7; D not resolved. The CDR3 has 12 amino acids. CDR1 is SGDLS and CDR2 is YYNGEE in the germline V gene. V shed 4 bases and J shed 3 bases, with 8 bases lying between them. CDR3 DNA sequence: TGTGCCAGCAGCCGTGTTGGCTACGAGCAGTACTTC. This gives the protein CASSRVGYEQYF.

J is TRBJ2-1 and V is TRBV4-3, with 8 bases fitting TRBD2. Germline V gene data show CDR1 as LGHNA and CDR2 as YSLEER. J was trimmed by 4 bases and V by 5 bases; bases with no gene match: 10. This CDR3 region has 16 residues. The CDR3 nucleotides are TGCGCCAGCAGCACCCGCCTAGCGGGTACTTACAATGAGCAGTTCTTC. It codes for CASSTRLAGTYNEQFF.

This chain's CDR3 is CASSTGEDTQYF. CDR3 sequence (DNA): TGCGCCAGCAGTACCGGTGAAGATACGCAGTATTTT. The J gene is TRBJ2-3, the V gene TRBV5-1; D is undetermined. The V gene's germline CDR1 is SGHRS and CDR2 YFSETQ. Trimming took off 5 bases at V and 5 bases at J, with 9 bases between the two ends. The length of the CDR3 is 12 residues.

The gene calls are TRBV4-1 and TRBJ2-1; 11 bases align to TRBD2. V shed 0 bases, J shed 4 bases, and the junction held 2 bases outside the gene matches. The germline gives CDR1 MGHRA, CDR2 YSYEKL. CDR3 size: 16 residues. CDR3 protein: CASSQELAGVYNEQFF. The CDR3 DNA sequence: TGCGCCAGCAGCCAAGAACTAGCGGGGGTGTACAATGAGCAGTTCTTC.

The chain recombines TRBV27 with TRBJ2-5, with D tentatively TRBD2 (6 bases). V shed 5 bases and J shed 5 bases, with 12 bases lying between them. The CDR3 totals 13 residues. Germline CDR1 and CDR2: MNHEY and SMNVEV (reference sequence). As DNA, the CDR3 is TGTGCCAGCAGTCGGGGACTCCCGGAGACCCAGTACTTC. Translating it yields CASSRGLPETQYF.

V is TRBV5-1 and J is TRBJ2-5; no firm D call. There are 14 residues in the CDR3. V gave up 0 bases and J gave up 0 bases, with 6 bases separating them. CDR1 is SGHRS, CDR2 YFSETQ, per germline. CDR3 region: CASSLGSHQETQYF. The CDR3 DNA reads as TGCGCCAGCAGCTTGGGGTCCCACCAAGAGACCCAGTACTTC.

The J gene is TRBJ2-7, the V gene TRBV5-6, with 7 bases aligning to TRBD1. Trimming took 1 base from V and 8 from J; bases not matched to a gene: 12. This CDR3 contains 15 residues. Per germline, CDR1 SGHDT and CDR2 YYEEEE. In DNA form, the CDR3 reads TGTGCCAGCAGCTTGAGGTCGACAGGGAGAATCCAGCAGTACTTC. It encodes CASSLRSTGRIQQYF.

This clonotype occurred many times. V usage is TRBV4-2 and J usage is TRBJ2-4, with 7 bases identical to TRBD1. J was trimmed by 3 bases and V by 8 bases; bases with no gene match: 10. The CDR3 extends over 15 amino acids. The germline CDR1 and CDR2 sequences are LGHNA and YNFKEQ. The CDR3 sequence is CASRDRDKDKNIQYF. The CDR3 region has the DNA TGTGCCAGCCGTGACAGGGATAAGGACAAAAACATTCAGTACTTC.

There are a few counts of this clonotype. V usage is TRBV2 and J usage is TRBJ1-4; no clear D gene. The V end was cut by 5 bases, the J end by 7 bases, with 17 bases between. This CDR3 contains 15 residues. The V gene's germline CDR1 is SNHLY and CDR2 FYNNEI. CDR3 sequence (DNA): TGTGCCAGCAGTCCCCTGATCCGGCGAGCTGAAAAACTGTTTTTT. This sequence encodes CASSPLIRRAEKLFF. Full variable domain (outside the CDR3, taken from reference TRBV2 and TRBJ1-4): EPEVTQTPSHQVTQMGQEVILRCVPISNHLYFYWYRQILGQKVEFLVSFYNNEISEKSEIFDDQFSVERPDGSNFTLKIRSTKLEDSAMYFCASSPLIRRAEKLFFGSGTQLSVL.

V gene TRBV5-1 combines with J gene TRBJ2-7, with 7 bases matching TRBD1. Trimming at V came to 5 bases and at J to 2 bases, leaving 7 bases not matched to a gene. CDR1 is SGHRS and CDR2 is YFSETQ in the germline V gene. CDR3 length: 14 amino acids. The CDR3 sequence is CASRLTGDPYEQYF. The CDR3 coding sequence is TGCGCCAGCAGATTAACAGGGGACCCCTACGAGCAGTACTTC.

This clonotype showed up just a few times. The V gene is TRBV9, the J gene TRBJ1-2, with no clear D. The CDR3 extends over 14 amino acids. Between the trimmed V and J ends, which lost 0 bases and 4 bases, there was a span of 10 bases. Germline V gene sequence: CDR1 SGDLS, CDR2 YYNGEE. CDR3 coding DNA: TGTGCCAGCAGCGTAGATGGAGGGAGCTATGGCTACACCTTC. Protein product: CASSVDGGSYGYTF.

The gene calls are TRBV7-3 and TRBJ1-1; 8 bases match TRBD1. The CDR3 has 14 amino acids. CDR1 is SGHTA and CDR2 is FQGTGA in the germline V gene. Trimming removed 2 bases from V and 1 base from J; junction bases left unmatched: 0. This CDR3 reads CASSLQGANTEAFF. The DNA for the CDR3 is TGTGCCAGCAGCTTACAGGGGGCGAACACTGAAGCTTTCTTT. Looking up the rest from reference TRBV7-3 and TRBJ1-1 gives the full variable domain: GAGVSQTPSNKVTEKGKYVELRCDPISGHTALYWYRQSLGQGPEFLIYFQGTGAADDSGLPNDRFFAVRPEGSVSTLKIQRTERGDSAVYLCASSLQGANTEAFFGQGTRLTVV.

The sample holds many counts of this clonotype. V gene TRBV7-9 combines with J gene TRBJ2-3; D tentatively reads TRBD1 or TRBD2 (6 bases each). The CDR3 covers 14 residues. Germline CDR1 is SEHNR and CDR2 is FQNEAQ (reference sequence). The ends were cut back, 7 bases at V and 2 bases at J, with 13 bases in the middle. CDR3 residues: CASTYGGPTDTQYF. The CDR3 DNA is TGTGCCAGCACCTACGGGGGCCCCACAGATACGCAGTATTTT.

This clonotype showed up many times. V usage is TRBV2 and J usage is TRBJ1-1; TRBD1 might be the D (5 bases). The germline V and J ends were trimmed by 6 bases and 0 bases, with 11 bases remaining between them. Germline V gene lookup returns CDR1 SNHLY and CDR2 FYNNEI. The CDR3 is 14 residues long. The CDR3 nucleotides are TGTGCCAGCAGGGAGACAGATTTGAACACTGAAGCTTTCTTT. Protein sequence: CASRETDLNTEAFF.